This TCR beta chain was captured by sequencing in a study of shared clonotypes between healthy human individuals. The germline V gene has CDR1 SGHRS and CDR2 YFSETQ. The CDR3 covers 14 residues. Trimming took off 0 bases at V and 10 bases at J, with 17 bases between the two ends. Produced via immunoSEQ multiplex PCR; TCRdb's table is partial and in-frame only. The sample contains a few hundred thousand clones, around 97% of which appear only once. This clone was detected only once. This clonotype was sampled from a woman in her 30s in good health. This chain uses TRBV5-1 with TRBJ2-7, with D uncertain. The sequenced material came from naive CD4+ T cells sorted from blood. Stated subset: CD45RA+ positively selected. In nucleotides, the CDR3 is TGCGCCAGCAGCTTGGGGGAAGTTTCTAGAATTCAGTACTTC. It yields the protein CASSLGEVSRIQYF.